The rows below give T cell receptor beta chains drawn from one sample of a study of post-analysis software for immune sequencing data. TCRdb analysed the PCR reads with MiXCR anew, one entry per CDR3 protein. The repertoire holds about 160,000 distinct CDR3 sequences, with under 40% as singletons. This sample comprised blood, obtained after autologous hematopoietic stem cell transplantation. The receptors originated from a girl aged 5-17 years with multiple sclerosis. The CDR3 runs from the conserved cysteine through the conserved F or W. D genes are given only for firm matches. Rows give clone size only sometimes, using once, few, many, or a class for an expanded clone.

TRBV6-2/TRBV6-3	.	.	TRBJ1-2	CASTDAGSAYGYTF	TGTGCCAGCACCGACGCGGGATCGGCCTATGGCTACACCTTC
TRBV7-9	.	TRBD1	TRBJ1-1	CASSLAYRGQGAEAFF	TGTGCCAGCAGCTTAGCTTACAGGGGGCAGGGCGCTGAAGCTTTCTTT
TRBV27	few	TRBD1	TRBJ1-5	CASSPGQVGTASGVQHF	TGTGCCAGCAGTCCGGGACAGGTAGGGACCGCTTCGGGGGTCCAGCATTTT
TRBV12-3/TRBV12-4	few	TRBD1	TRBJ1-5	CASKRDRAFGHNQPQHF	TGTGCCAGCAAGCGGGACAGGGCATTTGGACACAATCAGCCCCAGCATTTT
TRBV7-9	many	.	TRBJ2-1	CASQGARFYNEQFF	TGTGCCAGCCAAGGCGCGAGGTTTTACAATGAGCAGTTCTTC
TRBV7-3	.	TRBD1	TRBJ1-1	CASSLNPALAGGMTEAFF	TGTGCCAGCAGCTTAAATCCTGCCTTGGCAGGGGGCATGACTGAAGCTTTCTTT
TRBV20-1	.	TRBD2	TRBJ2-1	CSAKGTSDYNEQFF	TGCAGTGCTAAGGGGACTAGCGATTACAATGAGCAGTTCTTC
TRBV6-5	few	.	TRBJ1-5	CASGRGPNRPQHF	TGTGCCAGCGGCAGGGGACCCAATCGGCCCCAGCATTTT
TRBV12-3/TRBV12-4	.	TRBD2	TRBJ2-1	CASRQTSSNEQFF	TGTGCCAGCAGGCAGACTAGCTCTAATGAGCAGTTCTTC
TRBV28	.	.	TRBJ2-7	CASSLLGHYEQYF	TGTGCCAGCAGTTTATTGGGGCACTACGAGCAGTACTTC
TRBV6-2/TRBV6-3	.	.	TRBJ2-1	CASSSHPELYEQFF	TGTGCCAGCAGTTCTCATCCTGAGCTGTATGAGCAGTTCTTC
TRBV6-1	.	.	TRBJ2-1	CASSEWGLRGYNEQFF	TGTGCCAGCAGTGAATGGGGTCTCCGGGGCTACAATGAGCAGTTCTTC
TRBV3-1	.	.	TRBJ1-2	CASSPPQGRRGAYGYTF	TGTGCCAGCAGTCCCCCCCAGGGGAGGCGCGGGGCTTATGGCTACACCTTC
TRBV20-1	few	.	TRBJ1-2	CSASGIKEGYGYTF	TGCAGTGCTAGCGGGATCAAAGAGGGGTATGGCTACACCTTC
TRBV28	.	.	TRBJ1-4	CASSSTRNGEKLFF	TGTGCCAGCAGTTCGACGCGAAACGGCGAAAAACTGTTTTTT